A single T cell receptor (beta chain) is shown here with its context. Its antigen remains unidentified. The data were produced by immunoSEQ multiplex PCR, yet TCRdb's version contains in-frame clones alone and is incomplete. The sample carries some 150,000 clones, more than 70% recorded once. CDR1 is SGHNT and CDR2 is YYREEE in the germline V gene (reference sequence). V lost 1 base to trimming and J lost 6 bases, with 11 bases between them. The length of the CDR3 is 13 residues. The sample comes from a study of T cell responses to AZD1222 COVID-19 vaccine. Notes on the study in general: Two doses of AZD1222 preceded a rise in Spike-specific TCR breadth and depth.

The V and J genes are TRBV5-4 and TRBJ2-7, with D unclear. The specimen was peripheral blood, collected on day 0 of AZD1222 vaccination. The source of this sequence is an adult in good health. As DNA, the CDR3 is TGTGCCAGCAGCTTGTCTCTGGGGTCCGAGCAGTACTTC. Translating gives CASSLSLGSEQYF.